One and the same sample provided the 5 T cell receptor beta chains below, sequenced in a study of blood T cell repertoires in COVID-19. Produced via immunoSEQ multiplex PCR; TCRdb's table is partial and in-frame only. Of around 250,000 clones in the sample, approximately 85% are singletons; the top ten hold 4.5% to 6%. Material for sequencing was peripheral blood. The receptors derive from a man aged 45-65 years with active or convalescent COVID-19.

CDR3 in amino acids: CASSLDQNRSPLHF. In DNA form, the CDR3 reads TGTGCCAGCAGCTTGGACCAGAATCGATCACCCCTCCACTTT. The V gene is TRBV5-4, the J gene TRBJ1-6, with D uncertain. V lost 0 bases and J 10 bases, leaving 11 bases between the germline ends. This CDR3 region has 14 residues. Germline lookup yields CDR1 SGHNT and CDR2 YYREEE (reference sequence).

This chain joins TRBV2 and TRBJ1-2; 9 bases map to TRBD1. The CDR3 runs 12 residues. Looked up from germline, CDR1 is SNHLY and CDR2 is FYNNEI. V lost 6 bases to trimming and J lost 13 bases; unmatched junction nucleotides: 9. This CDR3 reads CASRTSGTGPTF. The CDR3 DNA follows: TGTGCCAGCAGAACCAGTGGGACAGGGCCCACCTTC.

The V call is TRBV7-4, the J call TRBJ2-4; D gene ambiguous. Germline V lookup: CDR1 SGHVT, CDR2 SQSDAQ. CDR3 size: 16 residues. The V gene lost 2 bases and the J gene lost 0 bases, with 11 bases spanning the gap. The CDR3 loop reads CASSLSSVLAKNIQYF. CDR3 in DNA: TGTGCCAGCAGCTTATCCAGCGTCCTAGCCAAAAACATTCAGTACTTC.

This sequence joins TRBV19 and TRBJ1-2; TRBD1 matches 12 bases. This CDR3 has 15 residues. Germline values: CDR1 LNHDA, CDR2 SQIVND (reference sequence). Trimming cost V 4 bases and J 8 bases; bases outside gene matches: 8. The CDR3 reads CASSRDRGRERGYTF. The DNA of the CDR3 is TGTGCCAGTAGTAGGGACAGGGGGCGCGAAAGAGGCTACACCTTC.

The chain links TRBV2 to TRBJ1-5; 7 bases map to TRBD1. J lost 6 bases, V lost 5 bases, and 10 bases had no gene match. The length of the CDR3 is 15 residues. The germline gives CDR1 SNHLY, CDR2 FYNNEI. CDR3 nucleotide sequence: TGTGCCAGCAGTACCTCAGGGGGTGGGGGTCAGCCCCAGCATTTT. The encoded protein is CASSTSGGGGQPQHF. Based on the CDR3 plus reference TRBV2 and TRBJ1-5, the full variable domain is EPEVTQTPSHQVTQMGQEVILRCVPISNHLYFYWYRQILGQKVEFLVSFYNNEISEKSEIFDDQFSVERPDGSNFTLKIRSTKLEDSAMYFCASSTSGGGGQPQHFGDGTRLSIL.